Shown below are 13 T cell receptor beta chains from a single sample sequenced in a study of cytomegalovirus exposure and HLA in healthy donors. PCR was performed using 60 Vbeta and 13 Jbeta primers. Generated by immunoSEQ multiplex PCR, the TCRdb table keeps only in-frame clones and is missing some. This table holds hundreds of thousands of clones, 70% to 85% found once. The sequenced sample consisted of PBMCs. The receptors here all came from a male donor in good health and CMV-seronegative.

The rearrangement uses TRBV7-9 and TRBJ1-1, with 9 bases identical to TRBD1. The length of the CDR3 is 15 residues. CDR1 SEHNR and CDR2 FQNEAQ come from the germline V gene (reference sequence). Trimming removed 5 bases from V and 0 bases from J; junction bases left unmatched: 4. This CDR3 is CASSQRTGVNTEAFF. CDR3 DNA sequence: TGTGCCAGCAGCCAGAGGACAGGGGTGAACACTGAAGCTTTCTTT. Variable domain in full (rest from reference TRBV7-9 and TRBJ1-1): DTGVSQNPRHKITKRGQNVTFRCDPISEHNRLYWYRQTLGQGPEFLTYFQNEAQLEKSRLLSDRFSAERPKGSFSTLEIQRTEQGDSAMYLCASSQRTGVNTEAFFGQGTRLTVV.

The chain uses TRBV6-5 and TRBJ2-3; D gene ambiguous. The CDR3 consists of 14 residues. Looked up from germline, CDR1 is MNHEY and CDR2 is SVGAGI. With 6 bases removed from V and 0 bases from J, the gap between germline ends came to 10 bases. The CDR3 region has the DNA TGTGCCAGCAGGAGCAGGATAAGCACAGATACGCAGTATTTT. Amino acids: CASRSRISTDTQYF.

The chain links TRBV19 to TRBJ2-5; the match to TRBD1 covers 9 bases. Germline loops: CDR1 LNHDA, CDR2 SQIVND (reference sequence). The CDR3 has 14 residues. Unmatched junction bases numbered 5, after V lost 7 bases and J lost 2 bases. The CDR3, as DNA: TGTGCCAGTACTGAAGGGACAGGGCAAGAGACCCAGTACTTC. Protein sequence: CASTEGTGQETQYF. The entire variable domain, with the rest obtained from reference TRBV19 and TRBJ2-5, is as follows: DGGITQSPKYLFRKEGQNVTLSCEQNLNHDAMYWYRQDPGQGLRLIYYSQIVNDFQKGDIAEGYSVSREKKESFPLTVTSAQKNPTAFYLCASTEGTGQETQYFGPGTRLLVL.

This clone turned up a few times. An end of the junction differs from the germline gene, which may be a read error. This sequence joins TRBV6-5 and TRBJ1-1; 8 bases are shared with TRBD1. Germline V CDR1 and CDR2: MNHEY, SVGAGI. The length of the CDR3 is 12 residues. The CDR3 reads CASSYGGQERVF. The CDR3 DNA is TGTGCCAGCAGTTATGGGGGACAGGAGCGGGTCTTT.

This clone was observed a handful of times. This chain connects TRBV25-1 to TRBJ2-7, with D tentatively TRBD2 (6 bases). The CDR3 is made up of 15 amino acids. Germline CDR1 MGHDK, CDR2 SYGVNS. Deletions cut 5 bases from V and 3 bases from J, with 17 bases between. The CDR3, as DNA: TGTGCCAGCAGTTCCCCCGGGACTCCCAACTACGAGCAGTACTTC. Protein sequence: CASSSPGTPNYEQYF.

The V and J genes are TRBV27 and TRBJ2-7; 9 bases align to TRBD2. CDR1 is MNHEY and CDR2 is SMNVEV in the germline V gene (reference sequence). There are 14 residues in the CDR3. Trimming removed 2 bases from V and 2 bases from J; junction bases left unmatched: 1. The CDR3 coding sequence is TGTGCCAGCAGTTTAGTAGCGGGGGCCTACGAGCAGTACTTC. Amino acid sequence: CASSLVAGAYEQYF.

The J gene is TRBJ2-1, the V gene TRBV7-9, with 9 bases matching TRBD2. The V segment lost 8 bases and the J segment 0 bases; nucleotides outside the gene matches: 8. Germline-derived CDR1 and CDR2 are SEHNR and FQNEAQ (reference sequence). CDR3 length equals 16 residues. The CDR3 sequence is CASETSGYSSYNEQFF. CDR3 coding DNA: TGTGCCAGCGAGACTAGCGGTTATAGCTCCTACAATGAGCAGTTCTTC.

The V call is TRBV27, the J call TRBJ1-1, with 7 nucleotides matching TRBD1. The V gene's germline CDR1 is MNHEY and CDR2 SMNVEV (reference sequence). After removal of 4 bases from V and 10 bases from J, the junction contained 6 bases not matched to a gene. CDR3 length: 12 amino acids. CDR3 bases: TGTGCCAGCAGTTCCCCGACAGGGAGAGCTTTCTTT. This translates into CASSSPTGRAFF.

The J gene is TRBJ2-5, the V gene TRBV5-1, with no clear D. Germline values: CDR1 SGHRS, CDR2 YFSETQ. V gave up 1 base and J gave up 3 bases, with 7 bases separating them. This CDR3 has 13 residues. The CDR3 loop reads CASSLTVEETQYF. CDR3 sequence (DNA): TGCGCCAGCAGCTTGACAGTAGAAGAGACCCAGTACTTC.

CDR3 bases: TGTGCCAGCAGTTACTCAGGACAGGGGGTAGGCAATGAGCAGTTCTTC. It yields the protein CASSYSGQGVGNEQFF. The J gene is TRBJ2-1, the V gene TRBV6-5; TRBD1 matches 10 bases. The CDR3 sequence is 16 residues long. Germline V gives CDR1 MNHEY, CDR2 SVGAGI. Unmatched junction bases numbered 5, after V lost 0 bases and J lost 6 bases.

V gene TRBV5-1 combines with J gene TRBJ2-5; tentatively, D is TRBD2 (6 bases). CDR1 is SGHRS, CDR2 YFSETQ, per germline. Between the trimmed V and J ends, which lost 0 bases and 1 base, there was a span of 13 bases. This CDR3 is 16 amino acids long. The CDR3 sequence: CASSLESLAIQETQYF. The CDR3 DNA sequence: TGCGCCAGCAGCTTGGAGTCTCTAGCGATCCAAGAGACCCAGTACTTC.

V is TRBV5-4 and J is TRBJ2-3; a weak D match, TRBD2 (6 bases). The CDR3 length is 13 residues. The germline CDR1 and CDR2 sequences are SGHNT and YYREEE (reference sequence). Trimming removed 1 base from V and 6 bases from J, with 9 bases in between. The CDR3 region has the DNA TGTGCCAGCAGCTTGTGGGAGGCCGATACGCAGTATTTT. Residues: CASSLWEADTQYF.

The chain is built from TRBV28 and TRBJ2-5, with 8 nucleotides matching TRBD2. The assigned J gene may be wrong: the sequence end matches TRBJ2-7 better. CDR3 size: 13 residues. Germline CDR1 and CDR2: MDHEN and SYDVKM. The CDR3 DNA reads TGTGCCAGCAGATTCACCGGGACTAGCGAGCAGTACTTC. Its translation is CASRFTGTSEQYF.